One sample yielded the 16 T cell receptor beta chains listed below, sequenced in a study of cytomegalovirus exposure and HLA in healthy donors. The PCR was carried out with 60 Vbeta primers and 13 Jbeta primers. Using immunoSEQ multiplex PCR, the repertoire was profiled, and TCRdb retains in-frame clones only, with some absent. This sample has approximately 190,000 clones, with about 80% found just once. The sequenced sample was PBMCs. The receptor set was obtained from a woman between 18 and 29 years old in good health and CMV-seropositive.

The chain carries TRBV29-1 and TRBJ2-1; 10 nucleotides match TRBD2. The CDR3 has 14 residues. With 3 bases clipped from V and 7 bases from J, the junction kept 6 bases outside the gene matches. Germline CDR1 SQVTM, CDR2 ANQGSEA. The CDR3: CSVEASGGWNEQFF. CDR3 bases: TGCAGCGTTGAGGCTAGCGGGGGTTGGAATGAGCAGTTCTTC.

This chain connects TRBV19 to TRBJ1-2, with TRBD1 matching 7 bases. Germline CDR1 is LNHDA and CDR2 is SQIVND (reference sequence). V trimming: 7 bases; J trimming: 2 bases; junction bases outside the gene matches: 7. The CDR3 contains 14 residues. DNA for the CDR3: TGTGCCAGTACGCCAATGACAGGGAACTATGGCTACACCTTC. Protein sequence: CASTPMTGNYGYTF.

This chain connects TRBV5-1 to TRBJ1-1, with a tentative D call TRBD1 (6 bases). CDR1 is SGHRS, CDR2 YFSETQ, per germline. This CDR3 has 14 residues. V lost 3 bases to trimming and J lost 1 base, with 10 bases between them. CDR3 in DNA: TGCGCCAGCAGCTCACAGGGAAAGAACACTGAAGCTTTCTTT. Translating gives CASSSQGKNTEAFF.

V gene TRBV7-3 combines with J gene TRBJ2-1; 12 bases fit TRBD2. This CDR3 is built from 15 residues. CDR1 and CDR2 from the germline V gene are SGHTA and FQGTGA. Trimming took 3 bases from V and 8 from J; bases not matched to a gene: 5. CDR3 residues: CASSFESSGGDEQFF. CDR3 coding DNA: TGTGCCAGCAGCTTCGAGTCTAGCGGGGGGGATGAGCAGTTCTTC.

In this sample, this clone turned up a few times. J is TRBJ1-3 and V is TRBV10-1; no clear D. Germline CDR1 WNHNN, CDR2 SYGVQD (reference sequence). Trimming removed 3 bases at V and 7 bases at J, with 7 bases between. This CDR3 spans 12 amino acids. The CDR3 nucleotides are TGCGCCAGCAGTGACCTCGGGAACACCATATATTTT. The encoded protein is CASSDLGNTIYF.

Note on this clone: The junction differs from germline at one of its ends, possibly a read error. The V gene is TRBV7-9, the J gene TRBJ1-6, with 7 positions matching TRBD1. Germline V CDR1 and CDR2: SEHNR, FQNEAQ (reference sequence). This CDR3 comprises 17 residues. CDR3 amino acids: CSSSRLRPGGYNSPLHF. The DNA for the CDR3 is TGTTCCAGCAGCCGACTCCGTCCAGGGGGCTATAATTCACCCCTCCACTTT. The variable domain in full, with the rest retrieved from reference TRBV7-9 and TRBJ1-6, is DTGVSQNPRHKITKRGQNVTFRCDPISEHNRLYWYRQTLGQGPEFLTYFQNEAQLEKSRLLSDRFSAERPKGSFSTLEIQRTEQGDSAMYLCSSSRLRPGGYNSPLHFGNGTRLTVT.

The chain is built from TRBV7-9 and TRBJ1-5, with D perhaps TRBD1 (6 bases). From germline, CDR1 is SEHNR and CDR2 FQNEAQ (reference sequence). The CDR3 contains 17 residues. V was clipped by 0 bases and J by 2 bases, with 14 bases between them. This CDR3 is CASSLAGGGQGNQPQHF. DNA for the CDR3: TGTGCCAGCAGCTTAGCAGGGGGGGGACAAGGCAATCAGCCCCAGCATTTT.

The CDR3 region has the DNA TGTGCCAGTAGTATAGTTCGAGAGGGCGAAAGGGAGCAGTACTTC. Amino acids: CASSIVREGEREQYF. The chain joins TRBV19 to TRBJ2-7; TRBD2 might be the D (5 bases). The germline V and J ends were trimmed by 1 base and 7 bases, with 17 bases remaining between them. Germline CDR1 is LNHDA and CDR2 is SQIVND (reference sequence). The CDR3 runs to 15 residues.

The CDR3, as DNA: TGCGCCAGCAGCCGAACTAGTTTAGGAGAGACCCAGTACTTC. Its protein is CASSRTSLGETQYF. The chain recombines TRBV5-1 with TRBJ2-5, with D maybe TRBD2 (5 bases). Germline CDR1 and CDR2: SGHRS and YFSETQ. Trimming left V 4 bases short and J 4 bases short, with 14 bases between. CDR3 length equals 14 residues.

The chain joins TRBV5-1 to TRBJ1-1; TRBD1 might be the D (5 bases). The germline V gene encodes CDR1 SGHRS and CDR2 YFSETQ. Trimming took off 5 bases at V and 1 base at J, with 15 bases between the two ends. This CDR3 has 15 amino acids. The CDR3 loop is CASRDGGFANTEAFF. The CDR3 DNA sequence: TGCGCCAGCAGGGACGGGGGGTTTGCGAACACTGAAGCTTTCTTT.

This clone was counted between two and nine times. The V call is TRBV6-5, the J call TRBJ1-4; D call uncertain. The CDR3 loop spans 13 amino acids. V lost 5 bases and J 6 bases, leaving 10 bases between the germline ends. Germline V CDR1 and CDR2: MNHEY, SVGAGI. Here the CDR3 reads CASSNGEYEKLFF. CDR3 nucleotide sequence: TGTGCCAGCAGTAACGGGGAATATGAAAAACTGTTTTTT.

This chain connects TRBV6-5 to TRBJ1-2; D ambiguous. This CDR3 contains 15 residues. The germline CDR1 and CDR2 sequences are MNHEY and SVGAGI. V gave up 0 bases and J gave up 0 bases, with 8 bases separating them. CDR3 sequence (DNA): TGTGCCAGCAGTTACTCGGACTATCCTAACTATGGCTACACCTTC. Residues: CASSYSDYPNYGYTF.

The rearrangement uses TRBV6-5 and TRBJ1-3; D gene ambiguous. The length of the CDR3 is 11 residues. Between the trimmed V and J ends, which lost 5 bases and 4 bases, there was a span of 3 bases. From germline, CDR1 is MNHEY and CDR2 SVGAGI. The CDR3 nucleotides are TGTGCCAGCAGTCAGGGAAACACCATATATTTT. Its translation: CASSQGNTIYF.

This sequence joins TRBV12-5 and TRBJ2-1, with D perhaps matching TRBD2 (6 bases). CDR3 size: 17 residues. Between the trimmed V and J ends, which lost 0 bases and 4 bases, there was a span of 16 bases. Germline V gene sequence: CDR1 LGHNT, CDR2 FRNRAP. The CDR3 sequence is CASGLVIREPGYNEQFF. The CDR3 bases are TGTGCTAGTGGTTTGGTAATTCGGGAGCCCGGGTACAATGAGCAGTTCTTC. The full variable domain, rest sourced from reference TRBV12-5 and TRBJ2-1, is DARVTQTPRHKVTEMGQEVTMRCQPILGHNTVFWYRQTMMQGLELLAYFRNRAPLDDSGMPKDRFSAEMPDATLATLKIQPSEPRDSAVYFCASGLVIREPGYNEQFFGPGTRLTVL.

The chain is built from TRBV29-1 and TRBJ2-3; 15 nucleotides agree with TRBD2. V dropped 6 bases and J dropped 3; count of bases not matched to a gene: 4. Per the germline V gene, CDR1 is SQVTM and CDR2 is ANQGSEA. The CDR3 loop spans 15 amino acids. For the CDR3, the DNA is TGCAGCGTCGCAGGGACTAGCGGGGGGACAGATACGCAGTATTTT. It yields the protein CSVAGTSGGTDTQYF.

CDR3 coding DNA: TGTGCCAGCAGCTCCTATCGGGGCACAGATACGCAGTATTTT. This encodes CASSSYRGTDTQYF. The V gene is TRBV7-2, the J gene TRBJ2-3; D not certain. The CDR3 has 14 residues. V was cut by 4 bases and J by 1 base, with 9 bases left in between. Germline assignment: CDR1 SGHTA and CDR2 FQGNSA. Complete variable domain (other parts from reference TRBV7-2 and TRBJ2-3): GAGVSQSPSNKVTEKGKDVELRCDPISGHTALYWYRQSLGQGLEFLIYFQGNSAPDKSGLPSDRFSAERTGGSVSTLTIQRTQQEDSAVYLCASSSYRGTDTQYFGPGTRLTVL.